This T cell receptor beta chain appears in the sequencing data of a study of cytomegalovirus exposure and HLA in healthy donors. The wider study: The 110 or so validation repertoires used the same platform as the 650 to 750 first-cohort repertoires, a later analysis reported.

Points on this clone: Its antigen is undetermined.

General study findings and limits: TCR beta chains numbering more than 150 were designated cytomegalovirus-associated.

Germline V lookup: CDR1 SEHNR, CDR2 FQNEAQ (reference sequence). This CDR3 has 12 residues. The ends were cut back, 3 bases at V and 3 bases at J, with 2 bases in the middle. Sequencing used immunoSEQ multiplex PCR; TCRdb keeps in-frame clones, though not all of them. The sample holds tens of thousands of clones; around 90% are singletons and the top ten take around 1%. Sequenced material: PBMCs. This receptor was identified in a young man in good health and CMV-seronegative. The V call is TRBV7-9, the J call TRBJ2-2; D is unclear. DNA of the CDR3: TGTGCCAGCAGCTTCGACACCGGGGAGCTGTTTTTT. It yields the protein CASSFDTGELFF.